This record looks at one T cell receptor beta chain sequence and its context. Antigen unknown. The sequenced template was RNA, covering the TCR beta CDR3 region. Amplification began with first-round RT-PCR using HTBI primers, then second-round multiplex PCR was performed. TCRdb passed the multiplex PCR reads through MiXCR, listing each CDR3 protein once. The sample yields around 1.1 million distinct CDR3 sequences, about two fifths seen once. The length of the CDR3 is 13 residues. V gave up 3 bases and J gave up 5 bases, with 8 bases separating them. From germline, CDR1 is LNHDA and CDR2 SQIVND (reference sequence). This entry comes from a study of Graves' ophthalmopathy and Graves' hyperthyroidism. Overall study: Ophthalmopathy absent within 18 months of follow-up marked hyperthyroidism as stable.

Study observations and caveats: Thyroid clonotypes that were expanded above 0.001 frequency mostly also appeared in blood.

Hyperthyroidism patients, aged 18 to 65, were newly diagnosed, under 2 months' duration. The sequenced material came from peripheral blood or thyroid tissue (not recorded which). The rearrangement links TRBV19 to TRBJ2-1, with D unresolved. This receptor was identified in an adult man with Graves' hyperthyroidism. The CDR3 coding sequence is TGTGCCAGTAGTATTGGGCAGAACAATGAGCAGTTCTTC. Translating gives CASSIGQNNEQFF. The full variable domain, rest sourced from reference TRBV19 and TRBJ2-1, is DGGITQSPKYLFRKEGQNVTLSCEQNLNHDAMYWYRQDPGQGLRLIYYSQIVNDFQKGDIAEGYSVSREKKESFPLTVTSAQKNPTAFYLCASSIGQNNEQFFGPGTRLTVL.